A selection of T cell receptor beta chains follows, all from one sample in a study of Graves' ophthalmopathy and Graves' hyperthyroidism. From the multiplex PCR reads, TCRdb called clonotypes with MiXCR, one entry per CDR3 protein. Of approximately 1.2 million distinct CDR3 sequences listed, less than 45% are singletons. The sample comprised peripheral blood or thyroid tissue (not recorded which). The receptors were sampled from an adult man with Graves' hyperthyroidism. CDR3s include the opening cysteine and the closing phenylalanine or tryptophan. Each record gives: D gene, J gene, clone size, V gene, CDR3 DNA, CDR3 protein. The D gene is left open where the match is weak. Clone size is not always given. Where it is, it says once, few, many or a class for expanded clones.

-	TRBJ1-1	-	TRBV10-3	TGTGCCACCAGCCCGGGACATAGAAAGAACACTGAAGCTTTCTTT	CATSPGHRKNTEAFF
TRBD1	TRBJ1-5	many	TRBV9	TGTGCCAGCAGCTCAGGGGGGACCGTGGAGCCCCAGCATTTT	CASSSGGTVEPQHF
TRBD2	TRBJ2-7	many	TRBV7-9	TGTGCCAGCAGCCTCACTAGCGGGAGCGACGAGCAGTACTTC	CASSLTSGSDEQYF
-	TRBJ1-2	-	TRBV30	TGTGCCTGGAGTAATCGGGGGAGGGTTAGCTACACCTTC	CAWSNRGRVSYTF
TRBD1	TRBJ2-5	few	TRBV29-1	TGCAGCGTTGAAGATCCAGCAGGGGGCGCCGAGACCCAGTACTTC	CSVEDPAGGAETQYF
-	TRBJ2-3	few	TRBV7-2	TGTGCCAGCAGCGCCGATAACCCGGGAGCCGGCTCCCAAAATACGCAGTATTTT	CASSADNPGAGSQNTQYF
TRBD1	TRBJ1-3	once	TRBV30	TGTGCCTGGAGTTCCCGGACCGGGACAGCCAGGGGAAACACCATATATTTT	CAWSSRTGTARGNTIYF
TRBD2	TRBJ2-1	-	TRBV20-1	TGCAGTGCTAGTATGACTAGCGGGAGAAATGAGCAGTTCTTC	CSASMTSGRNEQFF
TRBD1	TRBJ2-2	-	TRBV6-6	TGTGCCAGCAGTCACCTCGGGACAGGGGGCCCGAACACCGGGGAGCTGTTTTTT	CASSHLGTGGPNTGELFF
TRBD1	TRBJ2-2	many	TRBV19	TGTGCCAGTAGTAGGGACAGAGGTCCTTACCTCGGGCTGTTTTTT	CASSRDRGPYLGLFF
-	TRBJ2-7	-	TRBV5-1	TGCGCCAGCAGCATAGGTTTCTACAGGGAGAAATCCTACGAGCAGTACTTC	CASSIGFYREKSYEQYF
-	TRBJ2-7	few	TRBV11-1	TGTGCCAGCAGCACGGACAGCCCCACAGGCTACGAGCAGTACTTC	CASSTDSPTGYEQYF
TRBD1	TRBJ2-2	-	TRBV20-1	TGCAGTGCTAGGGACAGGGGGCGCTATTACGAGCTGTTTTTT	CSARDRGRYYELFF
TRBD1	TRBJ1-1	few	TRBV20-1	TGCAGTCCACCCTCCTTGGGACAGGGGGCGCTGAGGACTGAAGCTTTCTTT	CSPPSLGQGALRTEAFF
-	TRBJ1-1	many	TRBV10-3	TGTGCCATCAGTGACTACGTAGGACGGAACACTGAAGCTTTCTTT	CAISDYVGRNTEAFF
TRBD2	TRBJ2-7	-	TRBV20-1	TGCAGTGAATCGGGACTAGCGGGAGGGAACTCCTACGAGCAGTACTTC	CSESGLAGGNSYEQYF
TRBD1	TRBJ1-6	many	TRBV7-2	TGTGCCAGCAGAAACCAGGGACAGGGGGCGATGAAGCCCCTCCACTTT	CASRNQGQGAMKPLHF
-	TRBJ2-6	-	TRBV5-1	TGCGCCAGCAGCTCAAACCGGGGAGGTGATGGGGCCAACGTCCTGACTTTC	CASSSNRGGDGANVLTF
-	TRBJ1-2	many	TRBV29-1	TGCAGCGTTGTCTCCGGACAGTACTATGGCTACACCTTC	CSVVSGQYYGYTF
-	TRBJ2-6	-	TRBV29-1	TGCAGCGCTCAGGGGGCCAACGTCCTGACTTTC	CSAQGANVLTF
-	TRBJ1-1	-	TRBV11-2	TGTGCCAGCAGCCCCGCTAGCGCGCGGGGCACCGAAGCTTTCTTT	CASSPASARGTEAFF
TRBD1	TRBJ1-2	many	TRBV9	TGTGCCAGCAGCGGACAGGGGGCACAAGGCTACACCTTC	CASSGQGAQGYTF
-	TRBJ2-7	many	TRBV12-3/TRBV12-4	TGTGCCAGCAGTCGCGAATCCTACGAGCAGTACTTC	CASSRESYEQYF
TRBD1	TRBJ1-5	few	TRBV6-6	TGTGCCAGCAGTTACACGCACCGGGACAGGCTGGGTCAGCCCCAGCATTTT	CASSYTHRDRLGQPQHF